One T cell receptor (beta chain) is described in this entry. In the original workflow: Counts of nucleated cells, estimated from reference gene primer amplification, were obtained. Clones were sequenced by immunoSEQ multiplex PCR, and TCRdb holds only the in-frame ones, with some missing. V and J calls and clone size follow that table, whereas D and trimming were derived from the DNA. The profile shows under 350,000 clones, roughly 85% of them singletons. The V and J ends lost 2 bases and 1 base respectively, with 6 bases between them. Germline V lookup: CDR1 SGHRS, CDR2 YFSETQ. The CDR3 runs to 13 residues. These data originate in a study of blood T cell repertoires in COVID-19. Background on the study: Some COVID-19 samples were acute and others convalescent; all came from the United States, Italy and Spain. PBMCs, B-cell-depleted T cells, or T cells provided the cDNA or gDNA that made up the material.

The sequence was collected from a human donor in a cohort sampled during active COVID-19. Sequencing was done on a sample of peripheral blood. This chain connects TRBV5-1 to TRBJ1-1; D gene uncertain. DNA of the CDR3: TGCGCCAGCAGCTTCAATTCGAACACTGAAGCTTTCTTT. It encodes CASSFNSNTEAFF.